This TCR beta chain was captured by sequencing in a study of blood T cell repertoires in COVID-19. Produced via immunoSEQ multiplex PCR; TCRdb's table is partial and in-frame only. The sample has approximately 220,000 clones, about 84% seen once. With 6 bases removed from V and 8 bases from J, the gap between germline ends came to 11 bases. Germline-derived CDR1 and CDR2 are SNHLY and FYNNEI. The CDR3 has 13 amino acids. This clonotype was obtained from an elderly woman with acute or convalescent COVID-19. Sequenced input: peripheral blood. The genes are TRBV2 and TRBJ1-6; D is possibly TRBD1 (6 bases). CDR3 sequence: CASRINRDSPLHF. For the CDR3, the DNA is TGTGCCAGCAGGATTAACAGGGATTCACCCCTCCACTTT.